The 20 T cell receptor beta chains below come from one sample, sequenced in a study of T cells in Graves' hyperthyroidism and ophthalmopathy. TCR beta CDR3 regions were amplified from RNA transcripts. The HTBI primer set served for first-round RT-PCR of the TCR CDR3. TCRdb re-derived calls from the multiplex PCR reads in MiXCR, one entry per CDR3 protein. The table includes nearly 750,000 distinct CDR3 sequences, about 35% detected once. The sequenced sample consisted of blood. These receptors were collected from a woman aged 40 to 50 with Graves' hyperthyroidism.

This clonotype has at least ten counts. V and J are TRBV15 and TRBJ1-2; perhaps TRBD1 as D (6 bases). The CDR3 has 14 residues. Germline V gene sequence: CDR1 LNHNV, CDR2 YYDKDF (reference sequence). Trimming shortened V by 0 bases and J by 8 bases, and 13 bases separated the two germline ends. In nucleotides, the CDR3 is TGTGCCACCAGCAGAGATCCAGGGGTACGGGGCTACACCTTC. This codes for CATSRDPGVRGYTF.

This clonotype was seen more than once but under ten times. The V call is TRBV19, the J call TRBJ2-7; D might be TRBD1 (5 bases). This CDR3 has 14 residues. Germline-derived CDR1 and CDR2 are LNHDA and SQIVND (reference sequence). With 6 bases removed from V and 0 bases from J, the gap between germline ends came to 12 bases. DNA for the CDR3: TGTGCCAGTAGAAAACAGGTCCTCTCCTACGAGCAGTACTTC. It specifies CASRKQVLSYEQYF.

The CDR3 bases are TGTGCCAGTAGCCGTTCAGGGTCGAGCGGCGGAACTTTCTTT. It yields the protein CASSRSGSSGGTFF. This chain connects TRBV19 to TRBJ1-1; a possible D gene is TRBD1 (5 bases). Germline-derived CDR1 and CDR2 are LNHDA and SQIVND (reference sequence). The length of the CDR3 is 14 residues. V gave up 6 bases and J gave up 12 bases, with 23 bases separating them.

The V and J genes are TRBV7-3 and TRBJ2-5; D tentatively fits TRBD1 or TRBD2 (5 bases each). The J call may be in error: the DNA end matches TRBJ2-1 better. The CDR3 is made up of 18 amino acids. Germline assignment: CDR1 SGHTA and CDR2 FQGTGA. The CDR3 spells CASSLWAGAGQRDNEQFF. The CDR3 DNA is TGTGCCAGCAGCTTATGGGCCGGGGCGGGTCAACGGGACAATGAGCAGTTCTTC.

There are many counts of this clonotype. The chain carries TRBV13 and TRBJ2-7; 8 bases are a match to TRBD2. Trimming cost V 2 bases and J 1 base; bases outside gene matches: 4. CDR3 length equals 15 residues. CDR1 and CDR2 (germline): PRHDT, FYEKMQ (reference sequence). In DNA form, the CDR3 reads TGTGCCAGCAGCTTAAGTAGCGGGGCGTCCTACGAGCAGTACTTC. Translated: CASSLSSGASYEQYF.

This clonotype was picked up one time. The DNA for the CDR3 is TGTGCCATCAGTGAATCTCAGGACAGGGGGGTCGGGGAGACCCAGTACTTC. It yields the protein CAISESQDRGVGETQYF. The chain recombines TRBV10-3 with TRBJ2-5, with 10 positions matching TRBD1. Germline trimming cut 3 bases from V and 5 bases from J; bases unmatched to any gene: 12. This CDR3 is built from 17 residues. Germline V lookup: CDR1 ENHRY, CDR2 SYGVKD.

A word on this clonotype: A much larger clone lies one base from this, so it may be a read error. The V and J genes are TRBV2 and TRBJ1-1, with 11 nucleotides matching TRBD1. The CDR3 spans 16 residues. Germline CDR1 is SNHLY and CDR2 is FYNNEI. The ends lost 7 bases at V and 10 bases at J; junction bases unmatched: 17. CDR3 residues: CASTYSGTGGGSAAFF. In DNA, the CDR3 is TGTGCCAGCACCTATTCCGGGACAGGGGGAGGATCCGCAGCTTTCTTT.

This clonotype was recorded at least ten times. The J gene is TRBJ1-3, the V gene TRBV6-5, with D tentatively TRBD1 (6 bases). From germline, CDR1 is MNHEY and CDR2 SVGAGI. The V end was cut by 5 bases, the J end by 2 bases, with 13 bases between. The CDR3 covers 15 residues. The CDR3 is CASSTDSGAGNTIYF. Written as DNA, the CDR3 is TGTGCCAGCAGTACTGATTCAGGGGCTGGAAACACCATATATTTT.

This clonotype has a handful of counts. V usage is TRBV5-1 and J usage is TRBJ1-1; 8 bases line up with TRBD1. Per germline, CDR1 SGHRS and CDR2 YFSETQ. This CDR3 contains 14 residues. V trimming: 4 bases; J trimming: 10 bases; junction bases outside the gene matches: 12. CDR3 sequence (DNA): TGCGCCAGCAGCGGCGGGGGAGGGACAGGACGAGCTTTCTTT. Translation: CASSGGGGTGRAFF. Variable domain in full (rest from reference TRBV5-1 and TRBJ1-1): KAGVTQTPRYLIKTRGQQVTLSCSPISGHRSVSWYQQTPGQGLQFLFEYFSETQRNKGNFPGRFSGRQFSNSRSEMNVSTLELGDSALYLCASSGGGGTGRAFFGQGTRLTVV.

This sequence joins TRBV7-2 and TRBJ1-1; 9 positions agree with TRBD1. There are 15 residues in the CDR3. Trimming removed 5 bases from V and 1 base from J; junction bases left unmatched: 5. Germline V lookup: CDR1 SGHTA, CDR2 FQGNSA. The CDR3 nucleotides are TGTGCCAGCAGCCCGCAACAGGGGGCGAACACTGAAGCTTTCTTT. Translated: CASSPQQGANTEAFF.

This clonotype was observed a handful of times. CDR3 in amino acids: CAISERRDGYTF. The CDR3 nucleotides read TGTGCCATCAGTGAGCGCAGGGATGGCTACACCTTC. V gene TRBV10-3 combines with J gene TRBJ1-2, with D possibly being TRBD1 (5 bases). The CDR3 is 12 amino acids. V gave up 2 bases and J gave up 6 bases, with 7 bases separating them. Germline V CDR1 and CDR2: ENHRY, SYGVKD.

CDR3 loop: CASSSPQGPGANVLTF. DNA of the CDR3: TGTGCCAGCAGCTCACCACAGGGACCTGGGGCCAACGTCCTGACTTTC. The chain is built from TRBV7-9 and TRBJ2-6; maybe TRBD1 (6 bases). Between the trimmed V and J ends, which lost 4 bases and 2 bases, there was a span of 12 bases. CDR1 and CDR2 from the germline V gene are SEHNR and FQNEAQ (reference sequence). There are 16 residues in the CDR3.

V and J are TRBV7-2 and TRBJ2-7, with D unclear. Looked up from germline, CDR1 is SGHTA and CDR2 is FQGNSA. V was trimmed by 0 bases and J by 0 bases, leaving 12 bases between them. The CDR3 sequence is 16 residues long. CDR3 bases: TGTGCCAGCAGCTTAGCTGGCGGATCCCTCTCCTACGAGCAGTACTTC. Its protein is CASSLAGGSLSYEQYF.

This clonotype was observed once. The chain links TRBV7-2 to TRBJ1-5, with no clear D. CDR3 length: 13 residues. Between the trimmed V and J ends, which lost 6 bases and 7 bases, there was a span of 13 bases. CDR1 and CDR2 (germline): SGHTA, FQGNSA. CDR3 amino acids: CASSPVVGQPQHF. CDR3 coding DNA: TGTGCCAGCAGTCCTGTAGTGGGCCAGCCCCAGCATTTT.

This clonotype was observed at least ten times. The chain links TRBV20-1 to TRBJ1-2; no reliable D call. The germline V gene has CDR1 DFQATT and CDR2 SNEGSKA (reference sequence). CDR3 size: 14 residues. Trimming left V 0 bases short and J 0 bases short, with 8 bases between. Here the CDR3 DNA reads TGCAGTGCTAGAGATCGTACCGCTAACTATGGCTACACCTTC. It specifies CSARDRTANYGYTF.

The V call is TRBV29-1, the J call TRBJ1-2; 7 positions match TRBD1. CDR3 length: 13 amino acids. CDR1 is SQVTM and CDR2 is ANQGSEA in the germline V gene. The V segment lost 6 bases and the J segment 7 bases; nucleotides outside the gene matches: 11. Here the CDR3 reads CSVRGTALGGYTF. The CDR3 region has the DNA TGCAGCGTCCGAGGGACAGCGCTTGGTGGCTACACCTTC.

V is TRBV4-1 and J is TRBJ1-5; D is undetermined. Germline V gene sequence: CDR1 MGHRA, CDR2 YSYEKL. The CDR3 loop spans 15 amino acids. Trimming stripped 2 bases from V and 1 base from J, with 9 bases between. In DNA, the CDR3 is TGCGCCAGCAGCCAAAAAAGTGGGAGCAATCAGCCCCAGCATTTT. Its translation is CASSQKSGSNQPQHF.

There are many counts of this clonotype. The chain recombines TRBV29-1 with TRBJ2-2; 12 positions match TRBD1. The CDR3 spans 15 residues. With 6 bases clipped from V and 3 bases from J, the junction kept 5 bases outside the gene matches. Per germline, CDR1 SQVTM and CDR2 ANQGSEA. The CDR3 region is CSVGQGASDTGELFF. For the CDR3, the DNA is TGCAGCGTGGGACAGGGGGCGTCGGACACCGGGGAGCTGTTTTTT.

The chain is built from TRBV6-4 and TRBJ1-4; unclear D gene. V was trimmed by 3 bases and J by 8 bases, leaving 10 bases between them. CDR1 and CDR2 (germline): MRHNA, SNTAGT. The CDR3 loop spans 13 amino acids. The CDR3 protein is CASSERLGEKLFF. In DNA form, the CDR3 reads TGTGCCAGCAGTGAACGGCTAGGAGAAAAACTGTTTTTT.

The CDR3 nucleotides read TGCGCCAGCAGCCAAGCAGGGGGTCGTAATGAAAAACTGTTTTTT. This sequence encodes CASSQAGGRNEKLFF. The rearrangement joins TRBV4-1 to TRBJ1-4; 7 nucleotides line up with TRBD1. With V trimmed by 1 base and J by 4 bases, 3 bases remained unmatched. The CDR3 consists of 15 residues. CDR1 and CDR2 from the germline V gene are MGHRA and YSYEKL.